These 29 T cell receptor beta chains were sequenced from one sample in a study of PD-1 blockade in classical Hodgkin lymphoma. Clones were read by immunoSEQ multiplex PCR, and TCRdb kept only the in-frame ones, dropping some. The table has about 20,000 clones, roughly 73% seen once. There was relapse after autologous stem cell transplantation in every patient, and there was variation in brentuximab vedotin exposure. The sample here was peripheral blood mononuclear cells (PBMCs), taken before the second cycle of nivolumab. These receptors all stem from a human donor with classical Hodgkin lymphoma.

This clone was counted a few times. This chain links TRBV7-6 with TRBJ2-3; possibly TRBD2 for D (5 bases). V shed 3 bases and J shed 2 bases, with 9 bases lying between them. The length of the CDR3 is 14 residues. Germline V CDR1 and CDR2: SGHVS, FNYEAQ. CDR3: CASSLHGITDTQYF. CDR3 DNA: TGTGCCAGCAGCTTGCACGGGATCACAGATACGCAGTATTTT.

By proportion, this clone is medium-sized (0.01 to 0.1%). Here the CDR3 reads CASSPPRLAGGHYEQYF. The CDR3 region has the DNA TGCGCCAGCAGCCCCCCCCGCCTAGCGGGAGGGCACTACGAGCAGTACTTC. The rearrangement joins TRBV4-1 to TRBJ2-7; 12 bases are shared with TRBD2. This CDR3 has 17 amino acids. Germline CDR1 is MGHRA and CDR2 is YSYEKL. The V gene end was trimmed by 4 bases and the J gene end by 3 bases; junction bases not matched to a gene: 10.

The chain employs TRBV20-1 and TRBJ2-7; no firm D call. The V end lost 5 bases, the J end lost 3 bases, and 8 bases lay between the germline ends. Germline V gene lookup returns CDR1 DFQATT and CDR2 SNEGSKA (reference sequence). The CDR3 is 11 residues long. CDR3 residues: CSAVRYYEQYF. The CDR3 DNA follows: TGCAGTGCTGTCCGTTACTACGAGCAGTACTTC.

As regards this clone: An end of the junction differs from the germline gene, which may be a read error. The J gene is TRBJ2-2, the V gene TRBV6-1, with TRBD2 as a possible D gene (5 bases). The length of the CDR3 is 16 residues. Germline CDR1 and CDR2: MNHNS and SASEGT. The CDR3 DNA reads TGTGCCAGTAGTGGCGGGCCCTTATTTAACACCGGGGAGCTGTTTTTT. Protein sequence: CASSGGPLFNTGELFF.

The chain combines TRBV7-2 with TRBJ2-5, with a tentative D call TRBD1 (5 bases). The CDR3 contains 16 residues. The germline V gene has CDR1 SGHTA and CDR2 FQGNSA. V was trimmed by 4 bases and J by 5 bases, leaving 20 bases between them. This chain's CDR3 is CASSSRVVRVGETQYF. The CDR3 DNA sequence: TGTGCCAGCAGCTCCAGGGTCGTAAGGGTTGGGGAGACCCAGTACTTC.

V is TRBV6-5 and J is TRBJ1-3; D is uncertain. The V and J ends lost 2 bases and 4 bases respectively, with 6 bases between them. Germline loops: CDR1 MNHEY, CDR2 SVGAGI. This CDR3 has 13 amino acids. CDR3 DNA: TGTGCCAGCAGTTACACGAGGGGAAACACCATATATTTT. Translation gives CASSYTRGNTIYF.

This sequence joins TRBV27 and TRBJ2-1, with 7 bases lining up with TRBD2. From germline, CDR1 is MNHEY and CDR2 SMNVEV (reference sequence). The CDR3 has 13 residues. After removal of 3 bases from V and 6 bases from J, the junction contained 2 bases not matched to a gene. The CDR3 DNA reads TGTGCCAGCAGTTTTGGGGGGGGCAATGAGCAGTTCTTC. Amino acid sequence: CASSFGGGNEQFF.

This clone is a singleton in its sample. V and J are TRBV6-5 and TRBJ2-1, with 10 bases aligning to TRBD2. Germline trimming cut 2 bases from V and 6 bases from J; bases unmatched to any gene: 7. The CDR3 is 16 residues long. The germline gives CDR1 MNHEY, CDR2 SVGAGI. DNA of the CDR3: TGTGCCAGCAGTTACGTAGCGGGGGGCCTTGGCAATGAGCAGTTCTTC. Translating it yields CASSYVAGGLGNEQFF.

V is TRBV7-8 and J is TRBJ1-1; no clear D gene. The CDR3 spans 14 residues. Trimming removed 3 bases from V and 6 bases from J, with 14 bases in between. From germline, CDR1 is SGHVS and CDR2 FQNEAQ. The CDR3 here is CASSFLQAGAEAFF. The CDR3, as DNA: TGTGCCAGCAGCTTTCTCCAGGCCGGGGCTGAAGCTTTCTTT.

The gene calls are TRBV6-6 and TRBJ2-3, with D possibly TRBD2 on 6 matching bases. The CDR3 is made up of 15 amino acids. V lost 2 bases to trimming and J lost 5 bases, with 14 bases between them. From germline, CDR1 is MNHNY and CDR2 SVGAGI (reference sequence). The CDR3 region is CASSYVGSGVDTQYF. CDR3 in DNA: TGTGCCAGCAGTTACGTTGGTAGCGGCGTAGATACGCAGTATTTT.

The rearrangement uses TRBV4-1 and TRBJ1-1; D is ambiguous. Germline V gives CDR1 MGHRA, CDR2 YSYEKL. The V gene lost 5 bases and the J gene lost 1 base, with 5 bases spanning the gap. The CDR3 loop spans 12 amino acids. The CDR3 DNA sequence: TGCGCCAGCAGCTTAAGGAACACTGAAGCTTTCTTT. This sequence encodes CASSLRNTEAFF.

The chain is built from TRBV5-1 and TRBJ2-7, with D possibly TRBD1 on 6 matching bases. The V gene's germline CDR1 is SGHRS and CDR2 YFSETQ. This CDR3 comprises 13 residues. Trimming cost V 1 base and J 3 bases, with 8 bases left between them. CDR3 residues: CASSLTGIYEQYF. The DNA for the CDR3 is TGCGCCAGCAGCTTGACAGGGATCTACGAGCAGTACTTC.

A remark on this clone: The germline gene is not matched at one end of the junction; a read error may be the cause. V usage is TRBV23-1 and J usage is TRBJ2-7; 11 nucleotides line up with TRBD2. TRBV23-1 is filed as an ORF, its function uncertain. CDR3 length: 15 residues. CDR3 sequence (DNA): TGTGCCAGCAGCCAAGGGACTAGCGGTACCTACGAGCAGTACTTC. Translation gives CASSQGTSGTYEQYF.

The chain employs TRBV5-6 and TRBJ2-7, with 10 positions matching TRBD1. V dropped 4 bases and J dropped 5; count of bases not matched to a gene: 21. This CDR3 spans 19 amino acids. Germline V gene data show CDR1 as SGHDT and CDR2 as YYEEEE. In DNA form, the CDR3 reads TGTGCCAGCAGCCGCAGGGGGTTTTTTGTGACAGGGGGCTTCCACGAGCAGTACTTC. Residues: CASSRRGFFVTGGFHEQYF.

This clone occurred a few times. The chain links TRBV7-8 to TRBJ2-2; D uncertain. Trimming shortened V by 0 bases and J by 5 bases, and 19 bases separated the two germline ends. CDR1 and CDR2 (germline): SGHVS, FQNEAQ. The CDR3 is made up of 18 amino acids. The CDR3 sequence: CASSLAGLRAVRTGELFF. CDR3 DNA sequence: TGTGCCAGCAGCTTAGCGGGCCTCCGGGCCGTGCGGACCGGGGAGCTGTTTTTT.

This clone turned up a few times. V usage is TRBV4-1 and J usage is TRBJ1-5; 7 positions match TRBD1. Germline CDR1 is MGHRA and CDR2 is YSYEKL. The CDR3 contains 16 residues. V trimming: 0 bases; J trimming: 3 bases; junction bases outside the gene matches: 5. The CDR3, as DNA: TGCGCCAGCAGCCAAGATCTTGACAGGGTCAATCAGCCCCAGCATTTT. Translated: CASSQDLDRVNQPQHF.

This chain links TRBV6-6 with TRBJ2-1; D remains ambiguous. Trimming shortened V by 2 bases and J by 6 bases, and 14 bases separated the two germline ends. The CDR3 totals 15 residues. Germline V lookup: CDR1 MNHNY, CDR2 SVGAGI (reference sequence). The CDR3 spells CASSYLAPTGNEQFF. The CDR3 nucleotides read TGTGCCAGCAGTTACCTGGCCCCCACGGGCAATGAGCAGTTCTTC.

This chain connects TRBV14 to TRBJ2-1; 7 nucleotides match TRBD1. Germline V CDR1 and CDR2: SGHDN, FVKESK. V dropped 5 bases and J dropped 3; count of bases not matched to a gene: 19. This CDR3 region has 19 residues. Here the CDR3 DNA reads TGTGCCAGCAGCACCGACAGGGCTCGGGGACGCTATGTCTACAATGAGCAGTTCTTC. It translates to CASSTDRARGRYVYNEQFF.

The rearrangement joins TRBV7-7 to TRBJ2-1, with TRBD1 matching 8 bases. Trimming took 2 bases from V and 0 from J; bases not matched to a gene: 6. Germline values: CDR1 SSHAT, CDR2 FNYEAQ (reference sequence). The length of the CDR3 is 17 residues. CDR3 in DNA: TGTGCCAGCAGCTTATCCGCAGGGGGCCCCTCCTACAATGAGCAGTTCTTC. Residues: CASSLSAGGPSYNEQFF.

The chain joins TRBV10-1 to TRBJ2-1, with TRBD2 matching over 12 bases. CDR3 length: 17 amino acids. The trim removed 3 bases at V and 7 bases at J, leaving 10 bases unmatched. Germline CDR1 and CDR2: WNHNN and SYGVQD (reference sequence). The CDR3 loop reads CASSDRLAGVDGNEQFF. The CDR3 DNA sequence: TGCGCCAGCAGTGATAGACTAGCGGGAGTAGATGGGAATGAGCAGTTCTTC.

This clone has just one count. Germline is not matched at one junction end, which may reflect a read error. The chain is built from TRBV5-1 and TRBJ2-2; D may correspond to TRBD1 or TRBD2 (5 bases each). There are 18 residues in the CDR3. Germline CDR1 SGHRS, CDR2 YFSETQ. CDR3 sequence: CASSFIGDLTVRTGDLFF. The CDR3 DNA is TGCGCCAGCAGCTTCATCGGGGACCTTACAGTGCGAACCGGGGACCTGTTTTTT.

Only a few counts were recorded for this clone. This chain links TRBV25-1 with TRBJ1-2; D not resolved. CDR1 and CDR2 from the germline V gene are MGHDK and SYGVNS. The CDR3 loop spans 10 amino acids. The V and J ends lost 3 bases and 11 bases respectively, with 7 bases between them. The CDR3 sequence is CASSDGVYTF. Here the CDR3 DNA reads TGTGCCAGCAGTGACGGGGTTTACACCTTC.

V is TRBV7-9 and J is TRBJ2-3; no clear D gene. There are 15 residues in the CDR3. Germline loops: CDR1 SEHNR, CDR2 FQNEAQ (reference sequence). V shed 1 base and J shed 0 bases, with 8 bases lying between them. CDR3 nucleotides: TGTGCCAGCAGCTTAGTTCTAGACAGCACAGATACGCAGTATTTT. Translation: CASSLVLDSTDTQYF.

The chain is built from TRBV5-1 and TRBJ2-3, with D tentatively TRBD2 (5 bases). The V end lost 7 bases, the J end lost 1 base, and 7 bases lay between the germline ends. This CDR3 is 12 amino acids long. Per the germline V gene, CDR1 is SGHRS and CDR2 is YFSETQ. CDR3 sequence: CASQEGTDTQYF. The DNA of the CDR3 is TGCGCCAGCCAGGAGGGCACAGATACGCAGTATTTT.

The V and J genes are TRBV28 and TRBJ1-2; 9 bases map to TRBD1. V lost 7 bases to trimming and J lost 5 bases; unmatched junction nucleotides: 5. Germline V gene data show CDR1 as MDHEN and CDR2 as SYDVKM. This CDR3 has 13 residues. CDR3 region: CASTRDRVYGYTF. CDR3 in DNA: TGTGCCAGCACCCGGGACAGGGTGTATGGCTACACCTTC.

This chain joins TRBV10-2 and TRBJ2-3; no clear D gene. V lost 2 bases and J lost 1, with 4 bases in between. Looked up from germline, CDR1 is WSHSY and CDR2 is SAAADI. This CDR3 region has 13 residues. For the CDR3, the DNA is TGCGCCAGCAGTGAGATCCGCACAGATACGCAGTATTTT. It encodes CASSEIRTDTQYF.

The chain carries TRBV28 and TRBJ1-5; D is uncertain. The germline V gene encodes CDR1 MDHEN and CDR2 SYDVKM. The CDR3 spans 15 residues. The ends were cut back, 5 bases at V and 7 bases at J, with 18 bases in the middle. The CDR3 DNA follows: TGTGCCAGCAGTGGTAAAAGGGCGGGAGGGCAGCCCCAGCATTTT. It yields the protein CASSGKRAGGQPQHF.

The chain is built from TRBV6-1 and TRBJ1-5, with D perhaps matching TRBD1 (6 bases). The V gene lost 2 bases and the J gene lost 6 bases, with 14 bases spanning the gap. The CDR3 sequence is 15 residues long. Per the germline V gene, CDR1 is MNHNS and CDR2 is SASEGT. Here the CDR3 reads CASSEIQGNSQPQHF. The CDR3 DNA is TGTGCCAGCAGTGAAATACAGGGAAACAGTCAGCCCCAGCATTTT.

This clone was recorded only once. J is TRBJ2-3 and V is TRBV28; D is unresolved. Trimming cost V 5 bases and J 5 bases, with 8 bases left between them. Germline CDR1 and CDR2: MDHEN and SYDVKM. This CDR3 has 12 amino acids. The CDR3 bases are TGTGCCAGCAGTACCCTGCGAGATACGCAGTATTTT. Translated, it gives CASSTLRDTQYF.